Listed here is a single TCR beta chain. Its antigen is not known. The data were taken from a study of T cell clonotyping in hematopoietic cell transplantation. The study, taken as a whole, reports: Graft donor and pretransplant recipient Inverse Simpson Index values predicted broader posttransplant TCR diversity. At the given depth, recipient repertoires were over 95% de novo clonotypes.

The time point here: recipient sample about 28 days before transplant, after cytoreduction. This CDR3 has 14 amino acids. The ends were cut back, 4 bases at V and 2 bases at J, with 14 bases in the middle. Germline loops: CDR1 GTSNPN, CDR2 SVGIG (reference sequence). TCRdb's copy holds only in-frame clones and misses some; the assay was immunoSEQ multiplex PCR. The sample contains approximately 42,000 clones, about 85% of which appear only once. The receptor's source is a man aged 55-75 years with acute myeloid leukemia. Some clones in this sample may be carry-over from other donors' samples. The V gene is TRBV30, the J gene TRBJ1-2; TRBD1 is a possible D gene (6 bases). This specimen consisted of peripheral blood mononuclear cells, obtained before stem cell transplant. The CDR3 DNA follows: TGTGCCTGGAACCGGCCCCAGGGGAACTATGGCTACACCTTC. Its translation: CAWNRPQGNYGYTF.